One and the same sample provided the 23 T cell receptor beta chains below, sequenced in a study of cytomegalovirus exposure and HLA in healthy donors. The PCR made use of 60 Vbeta and 13 Jbeta primers. Here immunoSEQ multiplex PCR was the method, and the copy in TCRdb shows in-frame clones only, minus some. The sample carries 140,000 to 150,000 clones, just under 75% recorded once. Sample: PBMCs. Receptor source: a woman aged 18-29 years in good health and CMV-seronegative.

In its sample, this clone was seen a few times. The chain recombines TRBV5-1 with TRBJ1-2, with 8 bases matching TRBD1. Trimming took 3 bases from V and 4 from J; bases not matched to a gene: 5. This CDR3 spans 14 amino acids. CDR1 and CDR2 (germline): SGHRS, YFSETQ. The CDR3 DNA reads TGCGCCAGCAGCTCCCAGACAGGGGTCTATGGCTACACCTTC. It yields the protein CASSSQTGVYGYTF.

The chain is built from TRBV7-8 and TRBJ2-5; TRBD1 matches at 10 bases. The better agreement between TRBJ2-7 and the DNA end casts doubt on the J call. The CDR3 totals 14 residues. CDR1 SGHVS and CDR2 FQNEAQ come from the germline V gene. As DNA, the CDR3 is TGTGCCAGCAGCGTAACCGGGACAGGGGACGAGCAGTACTTC. Translation: CASSVTGTGDEQYF.

The gene calls are TRBV30 and TRBJ1-1; 7 nucleotides line up with TRBD1. Trimming removed 2 bases from V and 1 base from J; junction bases left unmatched: 7. The germline V gene has CDR1 GTSNPN and CDR2 SVGIG (reference sequence). The CDR3 spans 15 residues. The CDR3 nucleotides read TGTGCCTGGAGTCCGATAGGACAGGCGAACACTGAAGCTTTCTTT. It is translated as CAWSPIGQANTEAFF.

This chain joins TRBV25-1 and TRBJ2-1; 10 nucleotides align to TRBD2. The CDR3 contains 16 residues. With 3 bases clipped from V and 1 base from J, the junction kept 3 bases outside the gene matches. From germline, CDR1 is MGHDK and CDR2 SYGVNS. This chain's CDR3 is CASSEGTSVSYNEQFF. In DNA, the CDR3 is TGTGCCAGCAGTGAGGGGACTAGCGTATCCTACAATGAGCAGTTCTTC.

This clone was counted a single time. The V call is TRBV6-6, the J call TRBJ2-3; 12 bases map to TRBD1. Trimming removed 4 bases from V and 6 bases from J; junction bases left unmatched: 5. The germline gives CDR1 MNHNY, CDR2 SVGAGI (reference sequence). This CDR3 spans 15 amino acids. The DNA for the CDR3 is TGTGCCAGCAGTTGGGACAGGGGGCGTAGGGATACGCAGTATTTT. Translation: CASSWDRGRRDTQYF.

The chain links TRBV6-6 to TRBJ1-6, with 10 bases identical to TRBD1. Germline V CDR1 and CDR2: MNHNY, SVGAGI (reference sequence). The junction had 0 bases not matched to a gene; V was cut back by 4 bases and J by 9 bases. The CDR3 is 13 amino acids. In nucleotides, the CDR3 is TGTGCCAGCAGTTGGGACAGGGGTTCACCCCTCCACTTT. This gives the protein CASSWDRGSPLHF.

The rearrangement uses TRBV28 and TRBJ1-5, with 9 nucleotides matching TRBD1. This CDR3 region has 16 residues. The germline V gene encodes CDR1 MDHEN and CDR2 SYDVKM. With 6 bases clipped from V and 6 bases from J, the junction kept 12 bases outside the gene matches. The CDR3 sequence: CASSLERGTGRQPQHF. The CDR3, as DNA: TGTGCCAGCAGCCTCGAACGAGGGACAGGGCGTCAGCCCCAGCATTTT.

This clone appeared once. The rearrangement uses TRBV7-3 and TRBJ2-7; TRBD2 aligns across 7 bases. CDR1 SGHTA and CDR2 FQGTGA come from the germline V gene. The CDR3 has 14 residues. The J segment lost 5 bases and the V segment lost 3 bases, leaving 7 bases of the junction unmatched. The CDR3 loop reads CASSLSSGNNEQYF. DNA of the CDR3: TGTGCCAGCAGCTTGTCCAGCGGGAATAACGAGCAGTACTTC.

The chain couples TRBV9 to TRBJ1-4; D ambiguous. The CDR3 is made up of 13 amino acids. With 5 bases removed from V and 0 bases from J, the gap between germline ends came to 5 bases. Per germline, CDR1 SGDLS and CDR2 YYNGEE. The CDR3: CASSRATNEKLFF. CDR3 coding DNA: TGTGCCAGCAGTCGGGCAACTAATGAAAAACTGTTTTTT.

The chain combines TRBV2 with TRBJ2-3; 13 nucleotides agree with TRBD2. The ends lost 0 bases at V and 5 bases at J; junction bases unmatched: 2. Germline V gene sequence: CDR1 SNHLY, CDR2 FYNNEI. This CDR3 has 16 amino acids. CDR3 in amino acids: CASSEAGTSGVDTQYF. Here the CDR3 DNA reads TGTGCCAGCAGTGAAGCCGGGACTAGCGGGGTAGATACGCAGTATTTT.

The chain joins TRBV7-8 to TRBJ1-5; D is unclear. Trimming removed 5 bases at V and 9 bases at J, with 8 bases between. This CDR3 comprises 11 residues. The germline CDR1 and CDR2 sequences are SGHVS and FQNEAQ. CDR3 DNA sequence: TGTGCCAGCAGCGCACGAGGGCCCCAGCATTTT. Amino acid sequence: CASSARGPQHF.

The V gene is TRBV19, the J gene TRBJ1-5; D ambiguous. The CDR3 totals 16 residues. The germline CDR1 and CDR2 sequences are LNHDA and SQIVND (reference sequence). The V gene lost 4 bases and the J gene lost 0 bases, with 13 bases spanning the gap. The CDR3 region is CASSRRGQHSNQPQHF. DNA for the CDR3: TGTGCCAGTAGTAGACGAGGGCAACATAGCAATCAGCCCCAGCATTTT.

The chain uses TRBV7-9 and TRBJ1-1; TRBD1 matches 9 bases. CDR3 size: 18 residues. The V gene's germline CDR1 is SEHNR and CDR2 FQNEAQ (reference sequence). V lost 0 bases, J lost 1 base, and 9 bases stayed unmatched. DNA for the CDR3: TGTGCCAGCAGCTTAGCGACAGGGGGTCGAAGCTCGAACACTGAAGCTTTCTTT. This codes for CASSLATGGRSSNTEAFF.

The chain recombines TRBV18 with TRBJ1-4; D is uncertain. The CDR3 loop spans 12 amino acids. V lost 3 bases and J 13 bases, leaving 12 bases between the germline ends. CDR1 is KGHSH, CDR2 LQKENI, per germline. This chain's CDR3 is CASSPQREGLFF. CDR3 bases: TGTGCCAGCTCACCCCAGAGAGAGGGACTGTTTTTT.

A note on this clone: Mismatch with germline at one junction end may stem from a read error. V usage is TRBV28 and J usage is TRBJ2-3; 8 bases are shared with TRBD2. This CDR3 comprises 16 residues. Germline loops: CDR1 MDHEN, CDR2 SYDVKM. The CDR3 coding sequence is TGTGCCAGCAGTTCCGCCCAAGCGGGGGACACAGATGCGCAGTATTTT. Its translation is CASSSAQAGDTDAQYF.

The genes are TRBV18 and TRBJ2-1; 9 nucleotides match TRBD1. With V trimmed by 4 bases and J by 3 bases, 1 base remained unmatched. The CDR3 is 14 amino acids. Germline CDR1 reads KGHSH; CDR2 reads LQKENI. The CDR3 is CASSRQGDYNEQFF. CDR3 bases: TGTGCCAGCTCACGACAGGGGGACTACAATGAGCAGTTCTTC.

This chain connects TRBV9 to TRBJ1-2; tentative D call: TRBD1 (6 bases). Trimming pared 0 bases from V and 6 bases from J, leaving 15 bases between. Germline V lookup: CDR1 SGDLS, CDR2 YYNGEE. The length of the CDR3 is 15 residues. The CDR3, as DNA: TGTGCCAGCAGCGTAGGATGGTCAGGGGCCGATGGCTACACCTTC. Protein: CASSVGWSGADGYTF.

V and J are TRBV11-2 and TRBJ2-3; D is uncertain. Trimming took off 6 bases at V and 3 bases at J, with 13 bases between the two ends. CDR3 length equals 14 residues. Germline-derived CDR1 and CDR2 are SGHAT and FQNNGV. CDR3 nucleotide sequence: TGTGCCAGCAGTATTGGGCGACCAACAGATACGCAGTATTTT. Residues: CASSIGRPTDTQYF.

The chain links TRBV9 to TRBJ2-1, with D uncertain. The germline V gene encodes CDR1 SGDLS and CDR2 YYNGEE. This CDR3 comprises 15 residues. With 0 bases removed from V and 0 bases from J, the gap between germline ends came to 7 bases. In DNA form, the CDR3 reads TGTGCCAGCAGCGTAGTCATCGGCTCCTACAATGAGCAGTTCTTC. Translated: CASSVVIGSYNEQFF.

This clone turned up a few times. The rearrangement joins TRBV28 to TRBJ1-5; TRBD1 aligns across 7 bases. Germline loops: CDR1 MDHEN, CDR2 SYDVKM. V gave up 2 bases and J gave up 1 base; unmatched junction bases: 5. The CDR3 totals 16 residues. The chain's CDR3 is CASSLSGRGSNQPQHF. For the CDR3, the DNA is TGTGCCAGCAGTTTAAGTGGCAGGGGGAGCAATCAGCCCCAGCATTTT.

The chain employs TRBV19 and TRBJ1-2; 7 bases are a match to TRBD1. In germline, CDR1 is LNHDA, CDR2 SQIVND (reference sequence). Trimming cost V 3 bases and J 3 bases; bases outside gene matches: 1. The CDR3 is made up of 13 amino acids. The CDR3 reads CASSIGTDYGYTF. DNA for the CDR3: TGTGCCAGTAGTATTGGGACAGACTATGGCTACACCTTC.

The chain links TRBV7-2 to TRBJ2-7; D gene ambiguous. Trimming stripped 5 bases from V and 0 bases from J, with 11 bases between. The CDR3 loop spans 14 amino acids. Per the germline V gene, CDR1 is SGHTA and CDR2 is FQGNSA. The CDR3 loop is CASSTYPGSYEQYF. CDR3 nucleotide sequence: TGTGCCAGCAGCACCTATCCCGGCTCCTACGAGCAGTACTTC.

The chain couples TRBV5-1 to TRBJ2-3, with 7 positions matching TRBD1. The CDR3 is 17 amino acids. Germline assignment: CDR1 SGHRS and CDR2 YFSETQ. V was clipped by 3 bases and J by 6 bases; unmatched bases: 16. CDR3 in amino acids: CASSSLSSGQAFDTQYF. In nucleotides, the CDR3 is TGCGCCAGCAGCTCGCTCTCTTCCGGACAGGCGTTTGATACGCAGTATTTT.